This TCR beta chain came from a study of T-cell reconstitution after alpha-beta-depleted transplantation in children. Unique molecular identifiers were used in preparing the TCRbeta library. TCRdb itself ran the PCR reads through MiXCR, one entry per CDR3 protein. The profile shows 330,000 or so distinct CDR3 sequences, around 7.3% of them singletons. Broader study findings: Surviving recipient cells, namely T cells and thymic progenitors, were the source of high day-60 TCRbeta diversity in some patients. Counts and diversity of T cells one year after transplant came mostly from newly produced T cells. Reportedly, alpha-beta T cells present about two months post-transplant originated from several hundred expanded clones of graft origin.

The sample holds many counts of this clonotype. Its specificity is unknown. The CDR3 spans 13 residues. The V end was cut by 6 bases, the J end by 5 bases, with 13 bases between. Germline V CDR1 and CDR2: MNHEY, SVGAGI. This rearrangement joins TRBV6-5 to TRBJ1-2; D gene unclear. The source was peripheral blood, collected 360 days after TCRalphabeta/CD19-depleted stem cell transplant. This TCR was sampled from a female patient between 2 and 15 years old who had a stem cell transplant for Fanconi anemia, so the T cells may come from the graft donor. As DNA, the CDR3 is TGTGCCAGCAGCATCAAACGCGATTATGGCTACACCTTC. It encodes CASSIKRDYGYTF.